This T cell receptor beta chain was documented in a study of neurological immune-mediated disorders. TCRdb re-derived calls from the 5' RACE reads in MiXCR, one entry per CDR3 protein. The sample shows around 10,000 distinct CDR3 sequences, over 20% of them seen only once. The origin of this receptor is a woman between 55 and 75 years old with HTLV-1-associated myelopathy (HAM/TSP). The sequenced sample was CD8+ T cells from blood.

The CDR3 DNA sequence: TGCAGTGCTAGAGATTATCAGTCCAGCTACGAGCAGTACTTC. It codes for CSARDYQSSYEQYF. V is TRBV20-1 and J is TRBJ2-1; D is uncertain. The better agreement between TRBJ2-7 and the DNA end casts doubt on the J call. CDR1 is DFQATT and CDR2 is SNEGSKA in the germline V gene (reference sequence). CDR3 length equals 14 residues.